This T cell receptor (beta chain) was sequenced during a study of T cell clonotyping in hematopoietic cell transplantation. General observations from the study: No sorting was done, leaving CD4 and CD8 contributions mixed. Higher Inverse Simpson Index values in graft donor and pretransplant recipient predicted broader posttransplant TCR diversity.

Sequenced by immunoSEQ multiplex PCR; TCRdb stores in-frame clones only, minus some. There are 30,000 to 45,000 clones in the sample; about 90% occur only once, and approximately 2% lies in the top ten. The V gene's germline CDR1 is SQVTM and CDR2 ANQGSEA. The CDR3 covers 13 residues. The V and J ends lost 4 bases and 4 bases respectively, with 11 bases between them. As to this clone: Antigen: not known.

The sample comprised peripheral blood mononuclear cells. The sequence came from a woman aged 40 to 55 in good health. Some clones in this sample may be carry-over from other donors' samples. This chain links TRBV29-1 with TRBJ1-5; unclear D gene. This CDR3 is CSVARQVNQPQHF. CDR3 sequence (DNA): TGCAGCGTTGCTCGGCAGGTTAATCAGCCCCAGCATTTT.